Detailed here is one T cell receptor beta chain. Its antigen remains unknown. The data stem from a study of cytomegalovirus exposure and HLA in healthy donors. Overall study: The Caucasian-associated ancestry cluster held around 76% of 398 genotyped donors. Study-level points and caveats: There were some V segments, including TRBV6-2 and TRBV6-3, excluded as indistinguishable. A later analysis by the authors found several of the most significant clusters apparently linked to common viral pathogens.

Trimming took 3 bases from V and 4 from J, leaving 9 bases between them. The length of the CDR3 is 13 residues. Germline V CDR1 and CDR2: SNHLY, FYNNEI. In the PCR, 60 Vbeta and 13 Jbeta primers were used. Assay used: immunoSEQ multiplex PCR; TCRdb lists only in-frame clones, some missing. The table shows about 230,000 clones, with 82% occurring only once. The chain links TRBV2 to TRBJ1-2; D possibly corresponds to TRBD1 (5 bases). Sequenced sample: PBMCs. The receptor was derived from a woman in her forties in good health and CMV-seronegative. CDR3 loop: CASSDRAAYGYTF. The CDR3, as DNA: TGTGCCAGCAGTGACAGGGCGGCCTATGGCTACACCTTC.